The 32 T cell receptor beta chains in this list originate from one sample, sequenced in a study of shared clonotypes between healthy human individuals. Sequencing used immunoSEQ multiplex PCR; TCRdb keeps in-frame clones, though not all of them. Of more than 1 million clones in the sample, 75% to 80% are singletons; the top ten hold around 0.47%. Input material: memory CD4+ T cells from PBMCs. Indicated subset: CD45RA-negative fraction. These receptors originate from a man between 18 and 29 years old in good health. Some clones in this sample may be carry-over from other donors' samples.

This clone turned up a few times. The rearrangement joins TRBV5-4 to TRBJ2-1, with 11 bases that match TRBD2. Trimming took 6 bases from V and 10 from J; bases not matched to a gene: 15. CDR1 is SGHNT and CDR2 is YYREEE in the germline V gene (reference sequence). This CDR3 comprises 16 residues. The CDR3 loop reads CASITNSGRATGEQFF. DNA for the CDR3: TGTGCCAGCATCACGAATAGCGGGAGGGCTACAGGGGAGCAGTTCTTC.

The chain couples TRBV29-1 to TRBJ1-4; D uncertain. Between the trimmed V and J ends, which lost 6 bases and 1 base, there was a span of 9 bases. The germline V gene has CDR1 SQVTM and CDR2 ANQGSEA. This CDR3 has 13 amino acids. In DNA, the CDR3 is TGCAGCGTAGGGTGGGGAACTAATGAAAAACTGTTTTTT. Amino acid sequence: CSVGWGTNEKLFF.

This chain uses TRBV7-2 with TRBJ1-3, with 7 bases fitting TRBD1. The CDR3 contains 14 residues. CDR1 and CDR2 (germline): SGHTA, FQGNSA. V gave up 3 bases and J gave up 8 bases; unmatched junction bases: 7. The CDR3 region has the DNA TGTGCCAGCAGCTTTAGACAGGGCCTATACACCATATATTTT. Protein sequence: CASSFRQGLYTIYF.

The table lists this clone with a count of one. CDR3 residues: CASSPPTSAGETQYF. The CDR3 DNA follows: TGTGCCAGCAGTCCTCCCACTAGCGCAGGAGAGACCCAGTACTTC. V usage is TRBV28 and J usage is TRBJ2-5, with 7 bases fitting TRBD2. J gave up 4 bases and V 5 bases, and 10 bases lay outside the gene matches. The CDR3 sequence is 15 residues long. Germline V gene lookup returns CDR1 MDHEN and CDR2 SYDVKM.

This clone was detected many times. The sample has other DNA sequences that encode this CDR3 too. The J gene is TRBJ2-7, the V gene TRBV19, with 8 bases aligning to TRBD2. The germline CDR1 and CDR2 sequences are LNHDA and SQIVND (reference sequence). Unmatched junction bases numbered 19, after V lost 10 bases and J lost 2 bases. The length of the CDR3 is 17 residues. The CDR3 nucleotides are TGTGCCACCACCCCCGCTTTGGGGCTAGCGGGTACCTACGAGCAGTACTTC. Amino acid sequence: CATTPALGLAGTYEQYF.

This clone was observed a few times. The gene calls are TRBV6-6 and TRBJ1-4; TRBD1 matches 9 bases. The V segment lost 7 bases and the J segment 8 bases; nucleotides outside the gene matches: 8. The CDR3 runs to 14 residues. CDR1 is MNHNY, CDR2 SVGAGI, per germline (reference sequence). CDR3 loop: CASTSGTGREKLFF. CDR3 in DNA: TGTGCCAGCACCTCCGGGACAGGGCGCGAAAAACTGTTTTTT.

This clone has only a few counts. The CDR3 is CASSSSLLNIQYF. CDR3 nucleotides: TGTGCCAGCAGCTCAAGTCTCCTAAACATTCAGTACTTC. This chain links TRBV5-5 with TRBJ2-4; no clear D. CDR3 length: 13 amino acids. The germline V gene has CDR1 SGHKS and CDR2 YYEKEE (reference sequence). V lost 3 bases and J lost 6, with 10 bases in between.

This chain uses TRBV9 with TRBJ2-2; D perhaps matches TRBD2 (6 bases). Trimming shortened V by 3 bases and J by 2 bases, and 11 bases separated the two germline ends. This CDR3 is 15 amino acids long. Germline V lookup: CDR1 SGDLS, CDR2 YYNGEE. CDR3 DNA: TGTGCCAGCAGCGAAGTTAGCGGAAACACCGGGGAGCTGTTTTTT. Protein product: CASSEVSGNTGELFF. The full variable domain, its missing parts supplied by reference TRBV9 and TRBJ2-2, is DSGVTQTPKHLITATGQRVTLRCSPRSGDLSVYWYQQSLDQGLQFLIQYYNGEERAKGNILERFSAQQFPDLHSELNLSSLELGDSALYFCASSEVSGNTGELFFGEGSRLTVL.

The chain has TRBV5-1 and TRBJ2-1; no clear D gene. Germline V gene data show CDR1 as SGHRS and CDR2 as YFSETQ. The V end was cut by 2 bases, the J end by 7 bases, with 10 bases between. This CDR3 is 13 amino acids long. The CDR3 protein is CASSFAALNEQFF. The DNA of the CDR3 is TGCGCCAGCAGCTTCGCGGCATTAAATGAGCAGTTCTTC.

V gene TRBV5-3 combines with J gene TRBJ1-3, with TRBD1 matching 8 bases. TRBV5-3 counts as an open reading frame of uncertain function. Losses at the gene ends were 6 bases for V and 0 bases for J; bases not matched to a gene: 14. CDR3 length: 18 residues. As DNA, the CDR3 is TGTGCCAGAATCACCAGGGGGCTATACCGCAGCTCTGGAAACACCATATATTTT. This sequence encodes CARITRGLYRSSGNTIYF.

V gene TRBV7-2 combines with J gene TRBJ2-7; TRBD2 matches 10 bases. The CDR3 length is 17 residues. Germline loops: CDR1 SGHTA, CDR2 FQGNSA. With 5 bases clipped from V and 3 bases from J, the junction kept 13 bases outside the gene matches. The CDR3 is CASSTPRILAGDYEQYF. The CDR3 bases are TGTGCCAGCAGCACGCCACGAATTCTAGCGGGAGACTACGAGCAGTACTTC.

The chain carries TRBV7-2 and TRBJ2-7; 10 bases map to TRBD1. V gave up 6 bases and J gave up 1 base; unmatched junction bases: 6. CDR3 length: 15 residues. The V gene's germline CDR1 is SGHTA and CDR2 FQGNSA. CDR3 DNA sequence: TGTGCCAGCAGATCCGGACAGGGGGGGTCCTACGAGCAGTACTTC. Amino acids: CASRSGQGGSYEQYF. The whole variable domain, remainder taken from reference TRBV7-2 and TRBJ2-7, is GAGVSQSPSNKVTEKGKDVELRCDPISGHTALYWYRQSLGQGLEFLIYFQGNSAPDKSGLPSDRFSAERTGGSVSTLTIQRTQQEDSAVYLCASRSGQGGSYEQYFGPGTRLTVT.

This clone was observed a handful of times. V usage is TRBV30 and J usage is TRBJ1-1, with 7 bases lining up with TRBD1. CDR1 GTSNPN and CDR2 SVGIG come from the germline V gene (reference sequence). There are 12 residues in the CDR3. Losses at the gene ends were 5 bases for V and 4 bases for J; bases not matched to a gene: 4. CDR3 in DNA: TGTGCCTGGTCCACAGGGGCCACTGAAGCTTTCTTT. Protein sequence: CAWSTGATEAFF.

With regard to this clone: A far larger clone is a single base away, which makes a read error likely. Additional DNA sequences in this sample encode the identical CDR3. The CDR3 here is CASSLITGELFF. CDR3 DNA sequence: TGTGCCAGCAGTTTGATCACCGGGGAGCTGTTTTTT. V and J are TRBV28 and TRBJ2-2; D remains ambiguous. Germline-derived CDR1 and CDR2 are MDHEN and SYDVKM. The CDR3 has 12 amino acids. Trimming cost V 3 bases and J 4 bases, with 3 bases left between them.

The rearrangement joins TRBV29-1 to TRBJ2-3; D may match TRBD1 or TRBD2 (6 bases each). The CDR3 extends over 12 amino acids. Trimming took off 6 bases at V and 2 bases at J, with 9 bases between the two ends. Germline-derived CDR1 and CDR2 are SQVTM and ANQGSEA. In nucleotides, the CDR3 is TGCAGCGTAAGGGGGGCCACAGATACGCAGTATTTT. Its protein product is CSVRGATDTQYF.

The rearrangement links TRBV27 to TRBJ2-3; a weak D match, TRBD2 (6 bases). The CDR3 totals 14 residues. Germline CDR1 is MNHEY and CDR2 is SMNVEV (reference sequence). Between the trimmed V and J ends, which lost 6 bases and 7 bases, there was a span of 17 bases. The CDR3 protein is CASRALGGGNTQYF. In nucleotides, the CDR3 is TGTGCCAGCAGGGCCTTGGGGGGAGGAAATACGCAGTATTTT.

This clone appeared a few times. The CDR3, as DNA: TGTGCCAGCAAGACTGAAGCTTTCTTT. It yields the protein CASKTEAFF. The V call is TRBV7-9, the J call TRBJ1-1, with D hard to call. The CDR3 loop spans 9 amino acids. Between the trimmed V and J ends, which lost 7 bases and 5 bases, there was a span of 2 bases. Germline V gene data show CDR1 as SEHNR and CDR2 as FQNEAQ (reference sequence).

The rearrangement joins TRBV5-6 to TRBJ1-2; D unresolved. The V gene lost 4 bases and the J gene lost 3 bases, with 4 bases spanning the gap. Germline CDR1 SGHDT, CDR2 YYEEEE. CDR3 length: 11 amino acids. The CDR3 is CASSGYYGYTF. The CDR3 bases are TGTGCCAGCAGCGGGTACTATGGCTACACCTTC.

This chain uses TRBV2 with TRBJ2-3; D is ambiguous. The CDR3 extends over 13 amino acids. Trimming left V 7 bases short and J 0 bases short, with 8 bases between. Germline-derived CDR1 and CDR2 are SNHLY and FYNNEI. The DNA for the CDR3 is TGTGCCAGCACCCCTACTAGCACAGATACGCAGTATTTT. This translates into CASTPTSTDTQYF.

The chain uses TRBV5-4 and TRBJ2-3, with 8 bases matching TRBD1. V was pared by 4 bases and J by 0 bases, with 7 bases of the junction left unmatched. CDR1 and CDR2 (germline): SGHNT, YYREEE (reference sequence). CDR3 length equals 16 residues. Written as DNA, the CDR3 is TGTGCCAGCAGCCGATCAACAGGGGGAAGCACAGATACGCAGTATTTT. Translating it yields CASSRSTGGSTDTQYF.

CDR3 sequence: CASTPTVNTEAFF. CDR3 coding DNA: TGTGCCAGCACCCCGACAGTGAACACTGAAGCTTTCTTT. This rearrangement joins TRBV5-5 to TRBJ1-1; D may be TRBD1 (5 bases). There are 13 residues in the CDR3. V was pared by 6 bases and J by 0 bases, with 9 bases between. Germline CDR1 is SGHKS and CDR2 is YYEKEE (reference sequence).

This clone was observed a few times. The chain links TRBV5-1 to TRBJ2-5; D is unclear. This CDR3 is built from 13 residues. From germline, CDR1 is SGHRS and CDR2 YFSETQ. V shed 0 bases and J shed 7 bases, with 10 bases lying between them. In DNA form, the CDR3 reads TGCGCCAGCAGCTTGGGACCAGATGGGACCCAGTACTTC. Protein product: CASSLGPDGTQYF.

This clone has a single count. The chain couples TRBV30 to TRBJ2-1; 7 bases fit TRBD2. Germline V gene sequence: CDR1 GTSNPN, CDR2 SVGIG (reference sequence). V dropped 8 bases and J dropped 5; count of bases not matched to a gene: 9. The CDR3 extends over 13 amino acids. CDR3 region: CARTLGTNNEQFF. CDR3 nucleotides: TGTGCCCGGACACTCGGGACTAACAATGAGCAGTTCTTC.

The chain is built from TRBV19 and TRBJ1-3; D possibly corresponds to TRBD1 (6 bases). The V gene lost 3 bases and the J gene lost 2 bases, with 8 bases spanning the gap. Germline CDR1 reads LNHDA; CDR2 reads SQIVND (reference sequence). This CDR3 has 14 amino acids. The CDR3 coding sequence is TGTGCCAGTAGTATGAGGACAGCTGGAAACACCATATATTTT. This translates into CASSMRTAGNTIYF.

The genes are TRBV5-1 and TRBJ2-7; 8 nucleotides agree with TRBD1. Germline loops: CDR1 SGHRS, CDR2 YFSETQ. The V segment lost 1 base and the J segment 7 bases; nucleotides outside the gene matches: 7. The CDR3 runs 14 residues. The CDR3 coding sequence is TGCGCCAGCAGCTTGACGACAGGGGCGAGGGAGCAGTACTTC. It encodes CASSLTTGAREQYF.

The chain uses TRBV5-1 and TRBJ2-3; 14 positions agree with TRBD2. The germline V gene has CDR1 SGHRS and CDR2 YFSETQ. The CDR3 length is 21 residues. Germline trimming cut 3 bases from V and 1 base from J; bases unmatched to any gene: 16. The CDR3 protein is CASSSPPGLAGERTGTDTQYF. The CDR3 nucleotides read TGCGCCAGCAGCTCTCCACCGGGACTAGCGGGAGAACGTACCGGCACAGATACGCAGTATTTT.

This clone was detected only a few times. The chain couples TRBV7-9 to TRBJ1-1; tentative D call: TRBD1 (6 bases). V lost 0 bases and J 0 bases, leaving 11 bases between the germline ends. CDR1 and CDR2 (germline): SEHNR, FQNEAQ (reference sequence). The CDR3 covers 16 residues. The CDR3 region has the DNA TGTGCCAGCAGCTTAGCTACAGGGATATTGAACACTGAAGCTTTCTTT. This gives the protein CASSLATGILNTEAFF.

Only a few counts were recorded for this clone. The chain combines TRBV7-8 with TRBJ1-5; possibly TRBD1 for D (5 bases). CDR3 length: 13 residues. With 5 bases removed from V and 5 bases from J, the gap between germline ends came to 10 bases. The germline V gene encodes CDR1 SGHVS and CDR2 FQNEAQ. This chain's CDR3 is CASSKEGDQPQHF. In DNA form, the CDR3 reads TGTGCCAGCAGCAAAGAAGGGGATCAGCCCCAGCATTTT. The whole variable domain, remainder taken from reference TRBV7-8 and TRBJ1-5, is GAGVSQSPRYKVAKRGQDVALRCDPISGHVSLFWYQQALGQGPEFLTYFQNEAQLDKSGLPSDRFFAERPEGSVSTLKIQRTQQEDSAVYLCASSKEGDQPQHFGDGTRLSIL.

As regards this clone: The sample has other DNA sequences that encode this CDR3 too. CDR3 sequence: CASSLTGATEAFF. Written as DNA, the CDR3 is TGTGCCAGCAGCCTCACAGGGGCCACTGAAGCTTTCTTT. The chain is built from TRBV6-1 and TRBJ1-1; 7 positions agree with TRBD1. The CDR3 loop spans 13 amino acids. Germline assignment: CDR1 MNHNS and CDR2 SASEGT. Unmatched junction bases numbered 5, after V lost 6 bases and J lost 4 bases.

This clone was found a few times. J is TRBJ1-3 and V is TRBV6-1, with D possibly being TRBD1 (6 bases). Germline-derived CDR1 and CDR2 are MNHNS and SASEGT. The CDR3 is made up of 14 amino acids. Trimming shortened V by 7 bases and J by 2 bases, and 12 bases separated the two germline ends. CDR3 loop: CASNEQGTGNTIYF. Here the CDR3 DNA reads TGTGCCAGCAACGAACAGGGAACTGGAAACACCATATATTTT.

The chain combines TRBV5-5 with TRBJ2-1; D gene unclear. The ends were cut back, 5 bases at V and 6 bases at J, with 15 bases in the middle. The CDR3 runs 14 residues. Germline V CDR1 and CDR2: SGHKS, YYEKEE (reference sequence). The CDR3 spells CASRVSPPSNEQFF. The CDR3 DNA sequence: TGTGCCAGCAGGGTTTCCCCTCCCAGCAATGAGCAGTTCTTC.

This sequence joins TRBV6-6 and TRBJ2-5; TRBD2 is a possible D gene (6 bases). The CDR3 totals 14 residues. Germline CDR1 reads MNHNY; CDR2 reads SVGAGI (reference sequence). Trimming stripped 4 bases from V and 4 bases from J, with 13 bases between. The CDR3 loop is CASSSWTEGETQYF. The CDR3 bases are TGTGCCAGCAGTTCATGGACGGAGGGAGAGACCCAGTACTTC.